The 12 T cell receptor beta chains in this list originate from one sample, sequenced in a study of cytomegalovirus exposure and HLA in healthy donors. A multiplex PCR was run with 60 Vbeta primers and 13 Jbeta primers. Sequenced by immunoSEQ multiplex PCR; TCRdb stores in-frame clones only, minus some. The table has 200,000 to 250,000 clones, approximately 78% seen once. The specimen sequenced was PBMCs. The receptor set was obtained from a middle-aged woman in good health and CMV-seronegative.

The V call is TRBV29-1, the J call TRBJ2-2, with D tentatively TRBD1 (5 bases). The V gene's germline CDR1 is SQVTM and CDR2 ANQGSEA. The CDR3 covers 15 residues. Trimming pared 3 bases from V and 4 bases from J, leaving 15 bases between. CDR3 bases: TGCAGCGTTGAGCAGGCGACAGTCCCCACCGGGGAGCTGTTTTTT. This encodes CSVEQATVPTGELFF.

The chain joins TRBV6-1 to TRBJ1-4, with a weak D call TRBD1 (5 bases). CDR1 and CDR2 from the germline V gene are MNHNS and SASEGT. This CDR3 is built from 13 residues. The V and J ends lost 0 bases and 10 bases respectively, with 9 bases between them. CDR3 DNA: TGTGCCAGCAGTGAAGCATCCCAGGGAAAACTGTTTTTT. Protein: CASSEASQGKLFF.

J is TRBJ2-5 and V is TRBV5-4; perhaps TRBD2 as D (6 bases). Germline assignment: CDR1 SGHNT and CDR2 YYREEE (reference sequence). Trimming left V 4 bases short and J 11 bases short, with 15 bases between. The CDR3 extends over 12 amino acids. In DNA form, the CDR3 reads TGTGCCAGCAGCCGGGAGAGCCCGGAGCAGTACTTC. Amino acids: CASSRESPEQYF.

This rearrangement joins TRBV5-1 to TRBJ2-5, with TRBD1 as a possible D gene (6 bases). This CDR3 comprises 14 residues. In germline, CDR1 is SGHRS, CDR2 YFSETQ. V lost 4 bases to trimming and J lost 5 bases, with 15 bases between them. CDR3 nucleotide sequence: TGCGCCAGCAGCCCGGGACACCTGTTGGAGACCCAGTACTTC. This translates into CASSPGHLLETQYF.

The chain couples TRBV30 to TRBJ2-7; perhaps TRBD2 as D (6 bases). Germline loops: CDR1 GTSNPN, CDR2 SVGIG (reference sequence). CDR3 length: 13 amino acids. Trimming stripped 4 bases from V and 3 bases from J, with 13 bases between. The CDR3 sequence: CAWNRGIRYEQYF. In DNA form, the CDR3 reads TGTGCCTGGAACCGCGGGATTCGCTACGAGCAGTACTTC.

The table lists this clone with a few counts. The chain employs TRBV2 and TRBJ1-1; D perhaps matches TRBD1 (6 bases). In germline, CDR1 is SNHLY, CDR2 FYNNEI. Trimming shortened V by 8 bases and J by 3 bases, and 19 bases separated the two germline ends. The CDR3 is 15 residues long. The CDR3 DNA is TGTGCCAGCCGGATCTTTGCAGGGGAGTACACTGAAGCTTTCTTT. This translates into CASRIFAGEYTEAFF. The full variable domain, with the rest looked up from reference TRBV2 and TRBJ1-1, is EPEVTQTPSHQVTQMGQEVILRCVPISNHLYFYWYRQILGQKVEFLVSFYNNEISEKSEIFDDQFSVERPDGSNFTLKIRSTKLEDSAMYFCASRIFAGEYTEAFFGQGTRLTVV.

The chain uses TRBV7-8 and TRBJ2-5; TRBD2 matches 16 bases. Germline CDR1 SGHVS, CDR2 FQNEAQ. V lost 5 bases and J lost 2; bases outside the gene matches: 2. The CDR3 length is 16 residues. The CDR3 loop is CASSPGLAGGQETQYF. CDR3 nucleotide sequence: TGTGCCAGCAGCCCGGGACTAGCGGGAGGGCAAGAGACCCAGTACTTC.

The chain couples TRBV30 to TRBJ2-7; 8 bases are a match to TRBD2. V lost 7 bases and J lost 2; bases outside the gene matches: 7. The CDR3 length is 13 residues. Germline V gene data show CDR1 as GTSNPN and CDR2 as SVGIG (reference sequence). CDR3 coding DNA: TGTGCCTCGGCAGCGGGAGAAACCTACGAGCAGTACTTC. It encodes CASAAGETYEQYF.

This chain joins TRBV28 and TRBJ1-3; TRBD1 matches 9 bases. The V gene's germline CDR1 is MDHEN and CDR2 SYDVKM. The CDR3 contains 16 residues. The trim removed 7 bases at V and 3 bases at J, leaving 10 bases unmatched. This CDR3 reads CASNPWSDRGGNTIYF. In nucleotides, the CDR3 is TGTGCCAGCAACCCGTGGTCGGACAGGGGTGGAAACACCATATATTTT. Full variable domain (missing parts from reference TRBV28 and TRBJ1-3): DVKVTQSSRYLVKRTGEKVFLECVQDMDHENMFWYRQDPGLGLRLIYFSYDVKMKEKGDIPEGYSVSREKKERFSLILESASTNQTSMYLCASNPWSDRGGNTIYFGEGSWLTVV.

This clone was recorded only once. This rearrangement joins TRBV5-4 to TRBJ2-1; 13 nucleotides align to TRBD2. Trimming cost V 10 bases and J 3 bases; bases outside gene matches: 4. This CDR3 has 14 residues. Germline-derived CDR1 and CDR2 are SGHNT and YYREEE (reference sequence). The CDR3 nucleotides are TGTGCCTCCGGGACTAGCGGGATCTACAATGAGCAGTTCTTC. Its protein product is CASGTSGIYNEQFF. The whole variable domain, remainder taken from reference TRBV5-4 and TRBJ2-1, is ETGVTQSPTHLIKTRGQQVTLRCSSQSGHNTVSWYQQALGQGPQFIFQYYREEENGRGNFPPRFSGLQFPNYSSELNVNALELDDSALYLCASGTSGIYNEQFFGPGTRLTVL.

This clone has only one observation. The chain has TRBV6-6 and TRBJ2-7, with D possibly matching TRBD1 (5 bases). Germline V gives CDR1 MNHNY, CDR2 SVGAGI (reference sequence). Trimming took off 3 bases at V and 4 bases at J, with 16 bases between the two ends. The CDR3 length is 15 residues. In DNA form, the CDR3 reads TGTGCCAGCAGTTATAGTCAGGGTAATTTTTACGAGCAGTACTTC. It codes for CASSYSQGNFYEQYF.

This clone occurred a few times. V and J are TRBV10-1 and TRBJ2-1; 12 bases line up with TRBD2. The CDR3 totals 14 residues. The V and J ends lost 4 bases and 13 bases, in that order; junction bases with no gene match: 8. CDR1 is WNHNN and CDR2 is SYGVQD in the germline V gene (reference sequence). This CDR3 reads CASSGRLAGGPQFF. As DNA, the CDR3 is TGCGCCAGCAGTGGGCGCCTAGCGGGAGGGCCCCAGTTCTTC.